Presented here are 27 T cell receptor beta chains from one specimen sequenced in a study of cytomegalovirus exposure and HLA in healthy donors. The PCR employed 60 Vbeta primers together with 13 Jbeta primers. Here immunoSEQ multiplex PCR was the method, and the copy in TCRdb shows in-frame clones only, minus some. Among 200,000 to 250,000 clones listed, about 80% were seen once. The sequenced sample was PBMCs. Receptors originate from a woman aged 40 to 49 in good health and CMV-seronegative.

The V call is TRBV9, the J call TRBJ2-5; perhaps TRBD2 as D (6 bases). CDR3 length equals 14 residues. Germline V CDR1 and CDR2: SGDLS, YYNGEE. Trimming removed 3 bases from V and 4 bases from J, with 13 bases in between. CDR3 sequence: CASSAVPGGETQYF. The CDR3 DNA follows: TGTGCCAGCAGCGCCGTCCCCGGGGGAGAGACCCAGTACTTC.

The chain recombines TRBV6-6 with TRBJ2-7; TRBD1 matches 10 bases. With V trimmed by 2 bases and J by 6 bases, 7 bases remained unmatched. The V gene's germline CDR1 is MNHNY and CDR2 SVGAGI (reference sequence). The CDR3 sequence is 15 residues long. This chain's CDR3 is CASSYRGTGEGEQYF. CDR3 coding DNA: TGTGCCAGCAGTTACCGAGGGACAGGGGAGGGCGAGCAGTACTTC.

The V gene is TRBV11-1, the J gene TRBJ1-2; TRBD1 aligns across 10 bases. With V trimmed by 5 bases and J by 3 bases, 3 bases remained unmatched. This CDR3 region has 14 residues. CDR1 SGHAT and CDR2 FQDESV come from the germline V gene (reference sequence). CDR3 DNA: TGTGCCAGCAGCCCTGACAGGGGGCACTATGGCTACACCTTC. Its protein product is CASSPDRGHYGYTF.

The genes are TRBV5-1 and TRBJ1-1, with 7 bases aligning to TRBD1. This CDR3 contains 12 residues. J was trimmed by 12 bases and V by 3 bases; bases with no gene match: 8. Germline V lookup: CDR1 SGHRS, CDR2 YFSETQ. The CDR3, as DNA: TGCGCCAGCAGCTCAGCAGGGGGGAGGTCTTTCTTT. This encodes CASSSAGGRSFF.

The V gene is TRBV6-5, the J gene TRBJ2-5; D is possibly TRBD2 (5 bases). This CDR3 is 15 amino acids long. Trimming shortened V by 2 bases and J by 1 base, and 11 bases separated the two germline ends. Germline loops: CDR1 MNHEY, CDR2 SVGAGI. CDR3 sequence (DNA): TGTGCCAGCAGTTACCTTGGCGCGGGCCAAGAGACCCAGTACTTC. Protein product: CASSYLGAGQETQYF.

V and J are TRBV2 and TRBJ2-6; D not resolved. Looked up from germline, CDR1 is SNHLY and CDR2 is FYNNEI. Between the trimmed V and J ends, which lost 6 bases and 1 base, there was a span of 10 bases. This CDR3 spans 15 amino acids. CDR3 protein: CASRALVSGANVLTF. CDR3 coding DNA: TGTGCCAGCAGAGCCCTAGTTTCTGGGGCCAACGTCCTGACTTTC.

This rearrangement joins TRBV5-6 to TRBJ1-2, with TRBD1 matching over 9 bases. The germline gives CDR1 SGHDT, CDR2 YYEEEE. This CDR3 region has 12 residues. The trim removed 0 bases at V and 10 bases at J, leaving 1 base unmatched. Here the CDR3 reads CASSLGQGDYTF. The CDR3 DNA follows: TGTGCCAGCAGCTTGGGACAGGGGGACTACACCTTC.

The chain's CDR3 is CASSRQGGTEAFF. CDR3 DNA: TGTGCCAGCAGCCGACAGGGTGGCACTGAAGCTTTCTTT. The genes are TRBV7-2 and TRBJ1-1, with TRBD1 matching over 7 bases. Germline lookup yields CDR1 SGHTA and CDR2 FQGNSA. The CDR3 covers 13 residues. J was trimmed by 4 bases and V by 5 bases; bases with no gene match: 4.

CDR3 DNA: TGCGCCAGCAGCGTCGGACAGGGGGCATTAGGATCACCCCTCCACTTT. This encodes CASSVGQGALGSPLHF. This chain connects TRBV5-1 to TRBJ1-6; 11 nucleotides align to TRBD1. Germline-derived CDR1 and CDR2 are SGHRS and YFSETQ. The CDR3 has 16 amino acids. The ends lost 4 bases at V and 10 bases at J; junction bases unmatched: 10. The full variable domain, with the rest looked up from reference TRBV5-1 and TRBJ1-6, is KAGVTQTPRYLIKTRGQQVTLSCSPISGHRSVSWYQQTPGQGLQFLFEYFSETQRNKGNFPGRFSGRQFSNSRSEMNVSTLELGDSALYLCASSVGQGALGSPLHFGNGTRLTVT.

This chain connects TRBV6-1 to TRBJ2-7; D may be TRBD1 (6 bases). Trimming pared 8 bases from V and 2 bases from J, leaving 13 bases between. The CDR3 sequence is 13 residues long. Germline lookup yields CDR1 MNHNS and CDR2 SASEGT. The CDR3 region is CASLSGQTYEQYF. In DNA form, the CDR3 reads TGTGCCAGCTTAAGTGGACAGACCTACGAGCAGTACTTC.

V gene TRBV5-1 combines with J gene TRBJ1-1; D gene ambiguous. Trimming stripped 0 bases from V and 1 base from J, with 10 bases between. The germline CDR1 and CDR2 sequences are SGHRS and YFSETQ. The CDR3 loop spans 15 amino acids. The CDR3 region has the DNA TGCGCCAGCAGCTTGGACTTATACGGGAACACTGAAGCTTTCTTT. Its translation is CASSLDLYGNTEAFF.

This sequence joins TRBV7-9 and TRBJ2-7, with unresolved D. The CDR3 is 12 residues long. V lost 5 bases and J lost 2, with 7 bases in between. Germline V gives CDR1 SEHNR, CDR2 FQNEAQ (reference sequence). Here the CDR3 reads CASSPSTYEQYF. The CDR3 DNA is TGTGCCAGCAGCCCCAGTACCTACGAGCAGTACTTC.

The rearrangement joins TRBV11-3 to TRBJ2-5; D may be TRBD1 (6 bases). Germline CDR1 reads SGHNT; CDR2 reads YENEEA. The CDR3 spans 17 residues. Trimming shortened V by 6 bases and J by 1 base, and 21 bases separated the two germline ends. In DNA form, the CDR3 reads TGTGCCAGCAGTCTAGGGACATCTAGTCACTCCCAAGAGACCCAGTACTTC. Encoded protein: CASSLGTSSHSQETQYF.

The chain uses TRBV2 and TRBJ1-5, with D possibly being TRBD1 (5 bases). The germline V and J ends were trimmed by 8 bases and 7 bases, with 15 bases remaining between them. Germline V lookup: CDR1 SNHLY, CDR2 FYNNEI. This CDR3 contains 13 residues. CDR3 bases: TGTGCCAGCGCCGCGGGGGGTTCCCAGCCCCAGCATTTT. Translating gives CASAAGGSQPQHF.

In DNA, the CDR3 is TGTGCCAGCAGCCCCAGCGCAGTTTTTAATGAAAAACTGTTTTTT. Translation: CASSPSAVFNEKLFF. The chain joins TRBV7-9 to TRBJ1-4; D unresolved. The CDR3 extends over 15 amino acids. V was trimmed by 5 bases and J by 4 bases, leaving 14 bases between them. The germline gives CDR1 SEHNR, CDR2 FQNEAQ (reference sequence).

The chain couples TRBV9 to TRBJ1-2, with 8 bases fitting TRBD1. The V gene end was trimmed by 0 bases and the J gene end by 5 bases; junction bases not matched to a gene: 3. This CDR3 comprises 14 residues. Per the germline V gene, CDR1 is SGDLS and CDR2 is YYNGEE. CDR3 coding DNA: TGTGCCAGCAGCGTAGCTGGACAGGGATATGGCTACACCTTC. The encoded protein is CASSVAGQGYGYTF.

The chain is built from TRBV15 and TRBJ2-5; D not certain. V was pared by 0 bases and J by 3 bases, with 17 bases between. The V gene's germline CDR1 is LNHNV and CDR2 YYDKDF (reference sequence). The CDR3 runs 17 residues. The CDR3 region is CATSRDHSAVPKETQYF. In nucleotides, the CDR3 is TGTGCCACCAGCAGAGATCATTCTGCGGTTCCCAAAGAGACCCAGTACTTC.

V and J are TRBV5-4 and TRBJ2-3, with TRBD2 matching 9 bases. J was trimmed by 2 bases and V by 0 bases; bases with no gene match: 13. The CDR3 has 19 amino acids. From germline, CDR1 is SGHNT and CDR2 YYREEE (reference sequence). CDR3 residues: CASSLEPRGGRANTDTQYF. The CDR3 nucleotides read TGTGCCAGCAGCTTGGAACCGCGGGGGGGACGAGCTAACACAGATACGCAGTATTTT.

The rearrangement links TRBV9 to TRBJ2-1, with TRBD2 matching 13 bases. Trimming at V came to 4 bases and at J to 8 bases, leaving 12 bases not matched to a gene. The CDR3 has 17 residues. Germline-derived CDR1 and CDR2 are SGDLS and YYNGEE. CDR3 amino acids: CASSTRTSGGPRHEQFF. DNA of the CDR3: TGTGCCAGCAGCACCCGGACTAGCGGGGGACCGAGGCATGAGCAGTTCTTC. Supplemented by reference TRBV9 and TRBJ2-1, the full variable domain reads DSGVTQTPKHLITATGQRVTLRCSPRSGDLSVYWYQQSLDQGLQFLIQYYNGEERAKGNILERFSAQQFPDLHSELNLSSLELGDSALYFCASSTRTSGGPRHEQFFGPGTRLTVL.

V and J are TRBV11-2 and TRBJ1-3; D unresolved. The CDR3 loop spans 14 amino acids. The V and J ends lost 1 base and 6 bases respectively, with 10 bases between them. CDR1 and CDR2 from the germline V gene are SGHAT and FQNNGV. Here the CDR3 reads CASSLGGSANTIYF. The CDR3 nucleotides are TGTGCCAGCAGCTTAGGAGGGTCGGCAAACACCATATATTTT.

The rearrangement links TRBV7-2 to TRBJ2-5; 9 nucleotides agree with TRBD1. The ends lost 1 base at V and 6 bases at J; junction bases unmatched: 3. Looked up from germline, CDR1 is SGHTA and CDR2 is FQGNSA. The CDR3 is made up of 14 amino acids. This CDR3 reads CASSLEGTGKTQYF. The DNA for the CDR3 is TGTGCCAGCAGCTTAGAAGGGACAGGGAAGACCCAGTACTTC. Drawing the rest from reference TRBV7-2 and TRBJ2-5, the complete variable domain is GAGVSQSPSNKVTEKGKDVELRCDPISGHTALYWYRQSLGQGLEFLIYFQGNSAPDKSGLPSDRFSAERTGGSVSTLTIQRTQQEDSAVYLCASSLEGTGKTQYFGPGTRLLVL.

The gene calls are TRBV2 and TRBJ2-1; 8 positions agree with TRBD2. The CDR3 length is 15 residues. In germline, CDR1 is SNHLY, CDR2 FYNNEI. With 4 bases clipped from V and 9 bases from J, the junction kept 11 bases outside the gene matches. CDR3 region: CASSGFRGGQSEQFF. In DNA form, the CDR3 reads TGTGCCAGCAGTGGTTTTCGGGGGGGGCAAAGTGAGCAGTTCTTC.

The rearrangement uses TRBV5-1 and TRBJ2-7, with 7 bases aligning to TRBD1. After removal of 7 bases from V and 6 bases from J, the junction contained 10 bases not matched to a gene. The CDR3 has 13 amino acids. Germline lookup yields CDR1 SGHRS and CDR2 YFSETQ. The CDR3 DNA sequence: TGCGCCAGCTCCCTCCCGCCAGGGGGCGAGCAGTACTTC. Its translation: CASSLPPGGEQYF.

The V call is TRBV7-9, the J call TRBJ1-2; 7 bases are shared with TRBD1. The CDR3 has 14 amino acids. Unmatched junction bases numbered 7, after V lost 5 bases and J lost 4 bases. Germline V gene sequence: CDR1 SEHNR, CDR2 FQNEAQ (reference sequence). CDR3: CASSPTRDSYGYTF. As DNA, the CDR3 is TGTGCCAGCAGCCCGACCCGGGACAGCTATGGCTACACCTTC.

The J gene is TRBJ2-1, the V gene TRBV4-3; possibly TRBD2 for D (5 bases). CDR3 length equals 16 residues. Trimming removed 2 bases from V and 3 bases from J, with 14 bases in between. CDR1 LGHNA and CDR2 YSLEER come from the germline V gene. DNA for the CDR3: TGCGCCAGCAGCCAATCGTTATCCGGGGTCTACAATGAGCAGTTCTTC. As protein: CASSQSLSGVYNEQFF.

This sequence joins TRBV5-5 and TRBJ1-2, with D unresolved. Germline-derived CDR1 and CDR2 are SGHKS and YYEKEE (reference sequence). Trimming shortened V by 4 bases and J by 4 bases, and 14 bases separated the two germline ends. The CDR3 has 14 residues. CDR3 coding DNA: TGTGCCAGCAGCCACGAGCAGCCTAGCTATGGCTACACCTTC. Its translation: CASSHEQPSYGYTF.

This chain uses TRBV7-3 with TRBJ2-6, with TRBD2 identical over 10 bases. The CDR3 has 17 residues. The V gene end was trimmed by 3 bases and the J gene end by 1 base; junction bases not matched to a gene: 3. The germline V gene encodes CDR1 SGHTA and CDR2 FQGTGA. CDR3 DNA sequence: TGTGCCAGCAGCTTGAGTAGCGGGGGGTCTGGGGCCAACGTCCTGACTTTC. This sequence encodes CASSLSSGGSGANVLTF.